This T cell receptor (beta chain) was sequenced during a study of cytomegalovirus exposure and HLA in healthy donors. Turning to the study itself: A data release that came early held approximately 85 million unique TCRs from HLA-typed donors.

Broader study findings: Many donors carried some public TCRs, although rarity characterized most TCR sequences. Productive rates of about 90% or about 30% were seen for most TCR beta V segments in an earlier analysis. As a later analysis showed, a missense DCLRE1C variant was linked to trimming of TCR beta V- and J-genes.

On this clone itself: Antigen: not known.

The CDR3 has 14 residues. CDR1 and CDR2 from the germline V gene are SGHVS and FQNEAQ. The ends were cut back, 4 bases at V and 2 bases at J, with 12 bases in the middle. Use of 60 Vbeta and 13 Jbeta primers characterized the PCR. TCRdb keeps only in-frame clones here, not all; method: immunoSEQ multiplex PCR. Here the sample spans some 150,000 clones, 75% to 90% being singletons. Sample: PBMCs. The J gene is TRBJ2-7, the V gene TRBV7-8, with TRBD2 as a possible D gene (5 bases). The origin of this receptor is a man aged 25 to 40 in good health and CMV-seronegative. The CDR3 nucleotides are TGTGCCAGCAGCTCGCTGGACTCACCCTACGAGCAGTACTTC. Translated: CASSSLDSPYEQYF.